The 3 T cell receptor beta chains in this list originate from one sample, sequenced in a study of T cells in Graves' hyperthyroidism and ophthalmopathy. Amplification yielded TCR beta CDR3 regions, with RNA transcripts as the source. A first-round RT-PCR of the TCR CDR3 used the HTBI primer set. TCRdb used MiXCR to reprocess the multiplex PCR reads, holding one entry per CDR3 protein. Altogether a few hundred thousand distinct CDR3 sequences are present, 16% being singletons, with the ten largest covering roughly 3.4%. The sequenced sample was blood. The source of these receptors is a woman aged 40 to 50 with Graves' ophthalmopathy.

This clonotype was counted between two and nine times. At one end, the junction sequence differs from germline, possibly due to a read error. The chain combines TRBV20-1 with TRBJ2-1, with TRBD2 as a possible D gene (6 bases). CDR1 is DFQATT and CDR2 is SNEGSKA in the germline V gene (reference sequence). This CDR3 region has 16 residues. CDR3 bases: TGCAGTTTCACCCCACGGAGGGGCCCTTCCTTCAATGAGCAGTTCTTC. Its translation is CSFTPRRGPSFNEQFF.

The sample holds one count of this clonotype. A clone one base away is much larger, so this may be a read error. The CDR3 DNA is TGTGCCAGCAGCCCCAGTAGGCCGGCTAGCGGGATAAGGACCGGGGAGCTGTTTTTT. It is translated as CASSPSRPASGIRTGELFF. The chain combines TRBV11-2 with TRBJ2-2, with 9 bases lining up with TRBD2. The germline gives CDR1 SGHAT, CDR2 FQNNGV. V was pared by 5 bases and J by 5 bases, with 18 bases of the junction left unmatched. There are 19 residues in the CDR3. Full variable domain (outside the CDR3, taken from reference TRBV11-2 and TRBJ2-2): EAGVAQSPRYKIIEKRQSVAFWCNPISGHATLYWYQQILGQGPKLLIQFQNNGVVDDSQLPKDRFSAERLKGVDSTLKIQPAKLEDSAVYLCASSPSRPASGIRTGELFFGEGSRLTVL.

This CDR3 is CAIRLAASASYEQYF. CDR3 coding DNA: TGTGCCATCAGACTGGCCGCCAGCGCTTCCTACGAGCAGTACTTC. The rearrangement links TRBV10-3 to TRBJ2-7; D not resolved. CDR3 size: 15 residues. V lost 6 bases and J 1 base, leaving 16 bases between the germline ends. Germline-derived CDR1 and CDR2 are ENHRY and SYGVKD.